This passage covers 20 T cell receptor beta chains from one sample sequenced in a study of identifying expanded T cells in peripheral blood. The table came from immunoSEQ multiplex PCR; TCRdb's copy has only in-frame clones and leaves some out. The profile shows about 100,000 clones, 80% to 90% of them singletons. Sequenced material: blood. These receptors originate from a person aged 18 to 70 in good health.

The rearrangement links TRBV20-1 to TRBJ1-2; D call uncertain. CDR1 is DFQATT and CDR2 is SNEGSKA in the germline V gene (reference sequence). V lost 0 bases and J lost 12, with 11 bases in between. The CDR3 totals 11 residues. CDR3 region: CSARDTDGHTF. CDR3 nucleotides: TGCAGTGCTAGAGATACCGACGGCCACACCTTC.

This clone was detected a few times. V gene TRBV6-6 combines with J gene TRBJ1-1; D is unresolved. Germline V gene sequence: CDR1 MNHNY, CDR2 SVGAGI (reference sequence). Trimming took 10 bases from V and 1 from J, leaving 10 bases between them. The CDR3 is made up of 12 amino acids. CDR3 bases: TGTGCCACAAGGTCCGGGAACACTGAAGCTTTCTTT. Amino acid sequence: CATRSGNTEAFF.

The CDR3 here is CASSSQGVAAGELFF. The CDR3 DNA is TGTGCCAGCAGCTCGCAGGGGGTAGCGGCCGGGGAGCTGTTTTTT. The gene calls are TRBV11-3 and TRBJ2-2; D might be TRBD1 (7 bases). Germline V gene sequence: CDR1 SGHNT, CDR2 YENEEA. V dropped 4 bases and J dropped 6 bases, with 15 bases sitting between them. This CDR3 has 15 amino acids.

The rearrangement links TRBV10-3 to TRBJ1-5; 8 nucleotides agree with TRBD1. V was pared by 7 bases and J by 5 bases, with 4 bases of the junction left unmatched. Germline CDR1 and CDR2: ENHRY and SYGVKD. The CDR3 loop spans 13 amino acids. Written as DNA, the CDR3 is TGTGCCATCACCAGGGGGCTTGATCAGCCCCAGCATTTT. Translation: CAITRGLDQPQHF.

This chain uses TRBV4-3 with TRBJ2-3; no firm D call. V was pared by 2 bases and J by 5 bases, with 8 bases between. The CDR3 is 13 residues long. Germline CDR1 and CDR2: LGHNA and YSLEER. In DNA, the CDR3 is TGCGCCAGCAGCCAATCACAGCGAGATACGCAGTATTTT. This translates into CASSQSQRDTQYF.

This chain uses TRBV29-1 with TRBJ1-2; 7 bases match TRBD1. The trim removed 3 bases at V and 6 bases at J, leaving 4 bases unmatched. The CDR3 loop spans 12 amino acids. Germline CDR1 SQVTM, CDR2 ANQGSEA. The CDR3 protein is CSVDRGGHGYTF. Written as DNA, the CDR3 is TGCAGCGTTGACAGGGGGGGCCATGGCTACACCTTC.

This rearrangement joins TRBV18 to TRBJ1-4; D gene uncertain. The CDR3 sequence is 14 residues long. Germline V lookup: CDR1 KGHSH, CDR2 LQKENI. V gave up 1 base and J gave up 3 bases, with 6 bases separating them. Here the CDR3 reads CASSPLVANEKLFF. CDR3 coding DNA: TGTGCCAGCTCACCACTGGTGGCTAATGAAAAACTGTTTTTT.

CDR3 amino acids: CASSSGQGTNEKLFF. Written as DNA, the CDR3 is TGTGCCAGCAGCTCCGGACAGGGAACTAATGAAAAACTGTTTTTT. The chain links TRBV7-9 to TRBJ1-4, with 8 bases aligning to TRBD1. From germline, CDR1 is SEHNR and CDR2 FQNEAQ (reference sequence). CDR3 length: 15 residues. V lost 4 bases to trimming and J lost 1 base; unmatched junction nucleotides: 2.

The chain employs TRBV30 and TRBJ2-7, with 9 positions matching TRBD1. J lost 4 bases, V lost 4 bases, and 5 bases had no gene match. The germline CDR1 and CDR2 sequences are GTSNPN and SVGIG (reference sequence). The CDR3 sequence is 13 residues long. In DNA, the CDR3 is TGTGCCTGGACGAGGACAGGGGTTTACGAGCAGTACTTC. Residues: CAWTRTGVYEQYF.

The chain combines TRBV6-1 with TRBJ2-6, with a tentative D call TRBD1 (6 bases). The CDR3 spans 15 residues. Germline V lookup: CDR1 MNHNS, CDR2 SASEGT. V lost 4 bases and J lost 2, with 9 bases in between. CDR3 DNA: TGTGCCAGCAGTGGACAGGAAGCTGGGGCCAACGTCCTGACTTTC. As protein: CASSGQEAGANVLTF.

In its sample, this clone was seen a few times. The chain uses TRBV5-1 and TRBJ1-2; TRBD1 matches 7 bases. Germline V gene data show CDR1 as SGHRS and CDR2 as YFSETQ. The CDR3 contains 13 residues. Unmatched junction bases numbered 5, after V lost 4 bases and J lost 5 bases. CDR3 in DNA: TGCGCCAGCAGCGTGGACAGGACTTATGGCTACACCTTC. Protein product: CASSVDRTYGYTF.

In its sample, this clone was seen a few times. Here the CDR3 reads CASERSGANVLTF. CDR3 nucleotide sequence: TGTGCCAGCGAGCGCTCTGGGGCCAACGTCCTGACTTTC. The rearrangement uses TRBV6-9 and TRBJ2-6; D uncertain. CDR1 is MNHGY, CDR2 SVAAGI, per germline. CDR3 size: 13 residues. V was trimmed by 8 bases and J by 0 bases, leaving 5 bases between them.

This sequence joins TRBV6-1 and TRBJ2-7; possible D gene TRBD2, 6 bases. Trimming pared 4 bases from V and 13 bases from J, leaving 17 bases between. CDR3 length: 12 amino acids. Germline V gives CDR1 MNHNS, CDR2 SASEGT. The CDR3 DNA follows: TGTGCCAGCAGTGTCTCGGGGCAACTAGCCTACTTC. Amino acid sequence: CASSVSGQLAYF.

The genes are TRBV11-1 and TRBJ2-2; TRBD1 might be the D (5 bases). CDR3 length: 17 residues. Germline CDR1 and CDR2: SGHAT and FQDESV (reference sequence). Trimming stripped 1 base from V and 1 base from J, with 13 bases between. The CDR3 DNA is TGTGCCAGCAGCTTAGAATCCGGACATCTGAACACCGGGGAGCTGTTTTTT. This translates into CASSLESGHLNTGELFF.

The genes are TRBV9 and TRBJ2-1, with 12 nucleotides matching TRBD1. In germline, CDR1 is SGDLS, CDR2 YYNGEE. The junction had 7 bases not matched to a gene; V was cut back by 3 bases and J by 15 bases. The CDR3 is 13 residues long. The CDR3 spells CASSATGQGARFF. CDR3 bases: TGTGCCAGCAGCGCCACGGGACAGGGGGCAAGGTTCTTC.

The V gene is TRBV11-2, the J gene TRBJ2-1; 8 bases are a match to TRBD2. CDR1 is SGHAT, CDR2 FQNNGV, per germline. The CDR3 spans 17 residues. V lost 0 bases and J lost 4; bases outside the gene matches: 8. CDR3 sequence (DNA): TGTGCCAGCAGCTTAGAAGAAATTCGCGGGGGGTACAATGAGCAGTTCTTC. This sequence encodes CASSLEEIRGGYNEQFF.

This rearrangement joins TRBV4-2 to TRBJ1-2; D is perhaps TRBD1 (5 bases). Germline loops: CDR1 LGHNA, CDR2 YNFKEQ. This CDR3 has 16 residues. V was trimmed by 0 bases and J by 2 bases, leaving 13 bases between them. CDR3: CASSQEGGGPNYGYTF. The CDR3 nucleotides read TGTGCCAGCAGCCAAGAGGGGGGAGGTCCCAACTATGGCTACACCTTC.

The CDR3 nucleotides read TGTGCCAGCAGCTTTTACAGTGCAACTAATGAAAAACTGTTTTTT. Translation gives CASSFYSATNEKLFF. The chain employs TRBV7-9 and TRBJ1-4; D is ambiguous. With 3 bases removed from V and 0 bases from J, the gap between germline ends came to 8 bases. The CDR3 totals 15 residues. CDR1 and CDR2 from the germline V gene are SEHNR and FQNEAQ (reference sequence).

The V gene is TRBV11-1, the J gene TRBJ1-1, with TRBD1 matching over 11 bases. With 2 bases clipped from V and 4 bases from J, the junction kept 6 bases outside the gene matches. The germline V gene encodes CDR1 SGHAT and CDR2 FQDESV (reference sequence). This CDR3 is 16 amino acids long. The CDR3 coding sequence is TGTGCCAGCAGCTTAATGGACAGGGGGCTGGGCACTGAAGCTTTCTTT. This sequence encodes CASSLMDRGLGTEAFF. Supplemented by reference TRBV11-1 and TRBJ1-1, the full variable domain reads EAEVAQSPRYKITEKSQAVAFWCDPISGHATLYWYRQILGQGPELLVQFQDESVVDDSQLPKDRFSAERLKGVDSTLKIQPAELGDSAMYLCASSLMDRGLGTEAFFGQGTRLTVV.

The J gene is TRBJ1-5, the V gene TRBV19, with 9 bases lining up with TRBD1. The length of the CDR3 is 17 residues. V shed 4 bases, J shed 0 bases, and the junction held 7 bases outside the gene matches. CDR1 is LNHDA, CDR2 SQIVND, per germline (reference sequence). This CDR3 is CASSKGTGPNSNQPQHF. CDR3 DNA: TGTGCCAGTAGTAAGGGGACAGGGCCAAATAGCAATCAGCCCCAGCATTTT.